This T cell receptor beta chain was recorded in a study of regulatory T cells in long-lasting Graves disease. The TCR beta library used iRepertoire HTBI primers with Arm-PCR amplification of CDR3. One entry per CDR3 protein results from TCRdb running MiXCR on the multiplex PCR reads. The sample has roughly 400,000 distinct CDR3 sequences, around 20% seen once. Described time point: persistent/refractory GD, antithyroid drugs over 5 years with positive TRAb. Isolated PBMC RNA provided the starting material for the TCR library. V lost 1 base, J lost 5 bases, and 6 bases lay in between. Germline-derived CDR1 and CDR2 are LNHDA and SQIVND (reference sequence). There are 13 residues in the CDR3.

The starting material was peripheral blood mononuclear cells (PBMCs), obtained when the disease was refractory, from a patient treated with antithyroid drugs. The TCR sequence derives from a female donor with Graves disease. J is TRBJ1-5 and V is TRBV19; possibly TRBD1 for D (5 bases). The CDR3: CASSIGGYQPQHF. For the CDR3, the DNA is TGTGCCAGTAGTATAGGGGGCTATCAGCCCCAGCATTTT.